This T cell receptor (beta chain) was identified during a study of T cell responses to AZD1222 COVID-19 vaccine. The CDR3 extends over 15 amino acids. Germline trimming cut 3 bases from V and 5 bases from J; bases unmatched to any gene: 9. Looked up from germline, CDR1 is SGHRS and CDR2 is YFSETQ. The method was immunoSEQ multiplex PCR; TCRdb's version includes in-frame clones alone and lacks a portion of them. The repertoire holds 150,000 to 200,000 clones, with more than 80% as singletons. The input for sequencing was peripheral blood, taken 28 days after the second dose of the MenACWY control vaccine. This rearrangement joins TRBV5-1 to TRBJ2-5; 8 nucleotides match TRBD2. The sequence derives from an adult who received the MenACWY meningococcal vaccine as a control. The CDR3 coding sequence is TGCGCCAGCAGCTCGGGTCGGGGGGGCACCGAGACCCAGTACTTC. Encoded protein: CASSSGRGGTETQYF. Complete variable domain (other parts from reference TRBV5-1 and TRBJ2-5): KAGVTQTPRYLIKTRGQQVTLSCSPISGHRSVSWYQQTPGQGLQFLFEYFSETQRNKGNFPGRFSGRQFSNSRSEMNVSTLELGDSALYLCASSSGRGGTETQYFGPGTRLLVL.